Following are 20 T cell receptor beta chains from one sample sequenced in a study of identical twins. TCRdb passed the 5' RACE reads through MiXCR, listing each CDR3 protein once. The repertoire includes hundreds of thousands of distinct CDR3 sequences, around 6% of them detected once, and about 2% sits in the top ten. Sequencing was performed on naive T cells sorted from blood. The source is a man between 18 and 35 years old in good health.

V and J are TRBV4-1 and TRBJ1-5; D unresolved. The CDR3 contains 14 residues. The germline gives CDR1 MGHRA, CDR2 YSYEKL. The germline V and J ends were trimmed by 4 bases and 4 bases, with 11 bases remaining between them. CDR3 nucleotide sequence: TGCGCCAGCAGCCGCCCGACTGAGAATCAGCCCCAGCATTTT. The encoded protein is CASSRPTENQPQHF.

In this sample, this clonotype turned up many times. The chain recombines TRBV20-1 with TRBJ2-5; tentative D call: TRBD2 (6 bases). This CDR3 has 12 residues. Trimming took 5 bases from V and 7 from J, leaving 14 bases between them. Germline lookup yields CDR1 DFQATT and CDR2 SNEGSKA (reference sequence). CDR3 nucleotides: TGCAGTGCTCTGGGAGGCTACGGGACCCAGTACTTC. This translates into CSALGGYGTQYF.

The chain is built from TRBV29-1 and TRBJ2-3, with TRBD2 matching over 10 bases. V lost 4 bases to trimming and J lost 1 base; unmatched junction nucleotides: 11. The CDR3 loop spans 17 amino acids. CDR1 is SQVTM and CDR2 is ANQGSEA in the germline V gene. The CDR3 nucleotides are TGCAGCGTTGTTGGACTAGCGGAAATTTGGGGCACAGATACGCAGTATTTT. Residues: CSVVGLAEIWGTDTQYF.

This chain joins TRBV5-1 and TRBJ2-7; weak D call: TRBD1 (5 bases). V shed 0 bases and J shed 2 bases, with 12 bases lying between them. The CDR3 covers 15 residues. The V gene's germline CDR1 is SGHRS and CDR2 YFSETQ. CDR3 in DNA: TGCGCCAGCAGCTTGGCCACAGGCGAGGCCTACGAGCAGTACTTC. Translation: CASSLATGEAYEQYF.

This clonotype has at least ten counts. The rearrangement uses TRBV7-2 and TRBJ1-1, with D hard to call. The CDR3 runs to 11 residues. V lost 1 base and J 12 bases, leaving 9 bases between the germline ends. Per germline, CDR1 SGHTA and CDR2 FQGNSA. CDR3 residues: CASSLVGMSFF. The DNA of the CDR3 is TGTGCCAGCAGCTTAGTAGGGATGTCTTTCTTT. The full variable domain, in which reference TRBV7-2 and TRBJ1-1 provide the parts outside the CDR3, is GAGVSQSPSNKVTEKGKDVELRCDPISGHTALYWYRQSLGQGLEFLIYFQGNSAPDKSGLPSDRFSAERTGGSVSTLTIQRTQQEDSAVYLCASSLVGMSFFGQGTRLTVV.

This clonotype was counted at least ten times. CDR3 coding DNA: TGTGCCATCAGCGGGGACAGAGGGGATTCTAATGAGCAGTTCTTC. As protein: CAISGDRGDSNEQFF. The rearrangement uses TRBV10-3 and TRBJ2-1; 7 nucleotides agree with TRBD1. The trim removed 6 bases at V and 7 bases at J, leaving 12 bases unmatched. The germline V gene encodes CDR1 ENHRY and CDR2 SYGVKD. The CDR3 totals 15 residues.

This clonotype was detected many times. This sequence joins TRBV7-8 and TRBJ2-3, with TRBD2 matching over 10 bases. The V and J ends lost 11 bases and 0 bases, in that order; junction bases with no gene match: 5. The CDR3 totals 14 residues. Germline loops: CDR1 SGHVS, CDR2 FQNEAQ. The CDR3 DNA sequence: TGTGCCGGCGGACTAGCGGAAAGCACAGATACGCAGTATTTT. This encodes CAGGLAESTDTQYF.

The CDR3 loop is CASSLLVEETQYF. The CDR3 DNA reads as TGTGCCAGCAGCTTACTAGTGGAAGAGACCCAGTACTTC. The V call is TRBV7-2, the J call TRBJ2-5; no clear D. From germline, CDR1 is SGHTA and CDR2 FQGNSA. V was shortened by 2 bases and J by 3 bases, with 7 bases between the two germline ends. This CDR3 contains 13 residues.

This chain links TRBV3-1 with TRBJ2-1, with D maybe TRBD1 (6 bases). V shed 4 bases and J shed 2 bases, with 21 bases lying between them. This CDR3 has 18 residues. Germline V lookup: CDR1 LGHDT, CDR2 YNNKEL (reference sequence). Here the CDR3 reads CASSLTRDTRLPYNEQFF. DNA for the CDR3: TGTGCCAGCAGCCTAACCCGGGACACTCGACTGCCCTACAATGAGCAGTTCTTC.

In this sample, this clonotype turned up many times. This sequence joins TRBV6-2 or TRBV6-3 and TRBJ2-7; D assignment may be TRBD1 or TRBD2 (5 bases each). The CDR3 spans 16 residues. Trimming pared 2 bases from V and 0 bases from J, leaving 14 bases between. Germline V lookup: CDR1 MNHEY, CDR2 SVGEGT. The CDR3 loop is CASSYPIGTVSYEQYF. In DNA form, the CDR3 reads TGTGCCAGCAGTTACCCAATTGGGACGGTCTCCTACGAGCAGTACTTC.

This clonotype was seen many times. The chain uses TRBV12-3 or TRBV12-4 and TRBJ1-1; D might be TRBD1 (6 bases). The V end lost 8 bases, the J end lost 0 bases, and 16 bases lay between the germline ends. The CDR3 is 15 amino acids. CDR3 protein: CASSWFTGLNTEAFF. The CDR3 nucleotides are TGTGCCAGCTCCTGGTTTACAGGGCTGAACACTGAAGCTTTCTTT.

This clonotype was picked up many times. V gene TRBV7-2 combines with J gene TRBJ2-7; D gene uncertain. V dropped 7 bases and J dropped 3 bases, with 13 bases sitting between them. Germline V gene lookup returns CDR1 SGHTA and CDR2 FQGNSA. The CDR3 contains 13 residues. CDR3 DNA sequence: TGTGCCAGCACGAGGAACAAGAACTACGAGCAGTACTTC. Residues: CASTRNKNYEQYF.

This clonotype was counted only a few times. The V and J genes are TRBV6-5 and TRBJ1-1; D not certain. Looked up from germline, CDR1 is MNHEY and CDR2 is SVGAGI. The ends were cut back, 1 base at V and 0 bases at J, with 9 bases in the middle. The CDR3 consists of 15 residues. The CDR3 loop reads CASSYWNTMNTEAFF. CDR3 nucleotide sequence: TGTGCCAGCAGTTACTGGAACACCATGAACACTGAAGCTTTCTTT.

This chain joins TRBV3-1 and TRBJ2-5, with unresolved D. The V and J ends lost 10 bases and 2 bases respectively, with 14 bases between them. From germline, CDR1 is LGHDT and CDR2 YNNKEL (reference sequence). The CDR3 has 13 amino acids. The CDR3 here is CATGEAPQETQYF. CDR3 DNA: TGTGCCACAGGAGAGGCACCTCAAGAGACCCAGTACTTC.

This clonotype appeared many times. The CDR3 loop reads CASSLLGDEAFF. The CDR3 nucleotides are TGTGCCAGCAGTTTATTGGGGGATGAAGCTTTCTTT. V gene TRBV27 combines with J gene TRBJ1-1, with TRBD1 as a possible D gene (5 bases). The germline CDR1 and CDR2 sequences are MNHEY and SMNVEV (reference sequence). The CDR3 has 12 amino acids. V lost 1 base, J lost 7 bases, and 7 bases lay in between.

Only a few counts were recorded for this clonotype. The chain links TRBV3-1 to TRBJ2-1; 14 bases fit TRBD2. Germline trimming cut 6 bases from V and 12 bases from J; bases unmatched to any gene: 13. The germline V gene has CDR1 LGHDT and CDR2 YNNKEL (reference sequence). The length of the CDR3 is 16 residues. The CDR3 coding sequence is TGTGCCAGCAGTCCACTTTTAACCGGACTAGCGGGAGGGCAGTTCTTC. It translates to CASSPLLTGLAGGQFF.

To note about this clonotype: A read error may explain this, as a much larger clone is one base away. The chain couples TRBV20-1 to TRBJ2-1; no clear D gene. The CDR3 consists of 13 residues. Germline CDR1 reads DFQATT; CDR2 reads SNEGSKA (reference sequence). Trimming removed 8 bases from V and 0 bases from J, with 11 bases in between. CDR3 in DNA: TGCAGTACTCGGTCTCCCTCCTACAATGAGCAGTTCTTC. This gives the protein CSTRSPSYNEQFF.

This chain uses TRBV7-2 with TRBJ2-7; 10 bases are a match to TRBD1. The germline gives CDR1 SGHTA, CDR2 FQGNSA. V shed 1 base and J 2 bases; nucleotides not matched to a gene: 5. The CDR3 length is 16 residues. CDR3 loop: CASSLGPGQGTYEQYF. CDR3 nucleotides: TGTGCCAGCAGCTTAGGTCCGGGACAGGGGACCTACGAGCAGTACTTC.

The CDR3 reads CSARGQGTNEKLFF. Written as DNA, the CDR3 is TGCAGCGCAAGAGGACAGGGAACTAATGAAAAACTGTTTTTT. This chain connects TRBV29-1 to TRBJ1-4, with 8 bases lining up with TRBD1. The trim removed 7 bases at V and 1 base at J, leaving 5 bases unmatched. The CDR3 is 14 amino acids. Germline V gene lookup returns CDR1 SQVTM and CDR2 ANQGSEA.

This clonotype was picked up many times. The chain joins TRBV4-3 to TRBJ2-1; 8 positions match TRBD2. Trimming took 4 bases from V and 1 from J; bases not matched to a gene: 9. Per germline, CDR1 LGHNA and CDR2 YSLEER. The CDR3 is 17 amino acids. The CDR3 is CASSRKQAGGSYNEQFF. The CDR3, as DNA: TGCGCCAGCAGCCGAAAACAGGCGGGGGGATCCTACAATGAGCAGTTCTTC.